This T cell receptor (beta chain) was observed in a study of T-cell memory formation after mild COVID-19. Broader study findings: Contracting CD4+ clones sat mainly in CM and EM; CD8+ in EMRA.

This clonotype was observed many times. What it binds is unknown. From the 5' RACE reads, TCRdb called clonotypes with MiXCR, one entry per CDR3 protein. The sample lists under 300,000 distinct CDR3 sequences, more than 8% occurring once. Looked up from germline, CDR1 is SEHNR and CDR2 is FQNEAQ (reference sequence). Between the trimmed V and J ends, which lost 5 bases and 0 bases, there was a span of 15 bases. The CDR3 is made up of 16 amino acids. Sequencing was done on a sample of PBMCs or a T cell subset sorted from them (not recorded which). This sequence originates from a man between 18 and 29 years old who had mild COVID-19 (a few samples of this study predate the infection). Cell type and time point are not known. The rearrangement links TRBV7-9 to TRBJ2-3; possible D gene TRBD2, 5 bases. The CDR3 DNA is TGTGCCAGCAGCCCCTACGACACGGGGAGCACAGATACGCAGTATTTT. The encoded protein is CASSPYDTGSTDTQYF.